The clone carrying this T cell receptor (beta chain) came up a few times. Authors' data handling: Scientists estimated how many nucleated cells there were by amplifying reference gene primers. Data came from immunoSEQ multiplex PCR; TCRdb stores just in-frame clones and leaves some out. The V and J calls and the clone size are those of that table, but D and trimming were determined from the DNA. The sample contains around 86,000 clones, roughly 91% of which appear only once. These data are taken from a study of blood T cell repertoires in COVID-19. On the study more broadly: Samples of COVID-19 (acute and convalescent) were obtained from the United States, Italy and Spain. Sample material is recorded as cDNA or gDNA derived from T cells, B-cell-depleted T cells, or PBMCs.

J was trimmed by 9 bases and V by 4 bases; bases with no gene match: 13. The CDR3 loop spans 15 amino acids. Germline V CDR1 and CDR2: SGHRS, YFSETQ. The sequence came from a woman of 80 years or more with acute or convalescent COVID-19. The J gene is TRBJ2-1, the V gene TRBV5-1; TRBD2 matches 7 bases. Sequencing was performed on peripheral blood. CDR3 region: CASSLDGRERGEQFF. The CDR3 region has the DNA TGCGCCAGCAGCCTCGACGGGCGGGAGCGAGGTGAGCAGTTCTTC.